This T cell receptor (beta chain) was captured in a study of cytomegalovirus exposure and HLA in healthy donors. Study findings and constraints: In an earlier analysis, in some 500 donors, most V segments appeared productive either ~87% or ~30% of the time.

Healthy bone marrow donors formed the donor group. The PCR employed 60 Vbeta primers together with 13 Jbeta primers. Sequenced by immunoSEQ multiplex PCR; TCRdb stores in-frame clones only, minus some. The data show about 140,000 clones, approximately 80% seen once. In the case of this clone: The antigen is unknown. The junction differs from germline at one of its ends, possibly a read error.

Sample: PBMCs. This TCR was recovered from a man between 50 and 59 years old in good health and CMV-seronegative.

CDR3 amino acids: CSSSGLAYGYTF. The CDR3 nucleotides read TGTTCCAGCTCCGGACTCGCCTATGGCTACACCTTC. The genes are TRBV7-9 and TRBJ1-2; D is uncertain. CDR3 size: 12 residues. Germline CDR1 reads SEHNR; CDR2 reads FQNEAQ (reference sequence).